Listed below are T cell receptor beta chains from one sample, sequenced in a study of patients and donors after allogeneic stem cell transplantation. TCRdb itself ran the RT-PCR reads through MiXCR, one entry per CDR3 protein. This sample yields approximately 33,000 distinct CDR3 sequences, of which over 6.5% are seen a single time; approximately 35% belongs to the top ten. Source material: blood, either unsorted or a sorted T cell fraction (not recorded which). Source of these receptors: a human donor who was either an allogeneic HSCT recipient or a stem cell or donor lymphocyte infusion donor (not recorded which). It is not recorded whose cells these are; they may come from a transplant donor. The CDR3 runs from the conserved cysteine through the conserved F or W. The D gene is left open where the match is weak. Not every row has a clone size; where given, it reads once, few, many or a size class.

J: TRBJ2-7; V: TRBV28; D: -; size: few; CDR3: CASSQAISYEQYF; DNA: TGTGCCAGCTCACAAGCGATCTCCTACGAGCAGTACTTC
J: TRBJ2-7; V: TRBV4-3; D: -; size: many; CDR3: CASSQGVVSYEQYF; DNA: TGCGCCAGCAGCCAAGGTGTCGTCTCCTACGAGCAGTACTTC
J: TRBJ2-7; V: TRBV6-1; D: TRBD2; size: -; CDR3: CASSFERETYEQYF; DNA: TGTGCCAGCAGTTTCGAGCGGGAGACCTACGAGCAGTACTTC
J: TRBJ2-1; V: TRBV12-3/TRBV12-4; D: -; size: many; CDR3: CASTPRLRNEQFF; DNA: TGTGCCAGCACTCCCAGACTTCGCAATGAGCAGTTCTTC
J: TRBJ1-1; V: TRBV20-1; D: TRBD1; size: many; CDR3: CSARAPPGQGGTEAFF; DNA: TGCAGTGCTAGAGCCCCCCCGGGACAGGGGGGAACTGAAGCTTTCTTT
J: TRBJ2-7; V: TRBV6-5; D: -; size: few; CDR3: CASSSPVSGSYEQYF; DNA: TGTGCCAGCAGCTCCCCCGTTAGCGGCTCCTACGAGCAGTACTTC
J: TRBJ2-2; V: TRBV24-1; D: -; size: -; CDR3: CATMGGPGELFF; DNA: TGTGCCACCATGGGGGGCCCCGGGGAGCTGTTTTTT
J: TRBJ2-2; V: TRBV25-1; D: -; size: many; CDR3: CASSRLAGGELFF; DNA: TGTGCCAGCAGTAGATTAGCAGGCGGGGAGCTGTTTTTT
J: TRBJ2-2; V: TRBV11-1; D: -; size: once; CDR3: CASRSGAPTLGELFF; DNA: TGTGCCAGCAGGAGCGGAGCGCCTACCCTGGGGGAGCTGTTTTTT
J: TRBJ2-2; V: TRBV29-1; D: -; size: many; CDR3: CSVLWQRRTGELFF; DNA: TGCAGCGTTTTATGGCAGAGGAGAACCGGGGAGCTGTTTTTT
J: TRBJ2-1; V: TRBV9; D: -; size: few; CDR3: CASSVLSSVTPNEQFF; DNA: TGTGCCAGCAGCGTACTGTCTAGCGTCACCCCTAATGAGCAGTTCTTC
J: TRBJ1-1; V: TRBV19; D: -; size: -; CDR3: CASSTVNELNTEAFF; DNA: TGTGCCAGTAGTACGGTCAACGAATTGAACACTGAAGCTTTCTTT
J: TRBJ1-5; V: TRBV6-2/TRBV6-3; D: -; size: many; CDR3: CASGDSNQPQHF; DNA: TGTGCCAGCGGAGACAGCAATCAGCCCCAGCATTTT
J: TRBJ2-4; V: TRBV28; D: -; size: many; CDR3: CASRGLAKNIQYF; DNA: TGTGCCAGCAGGGGACTAGCCAAAAACATTCAGTACTTC